The sequence of this T cell receptor (beta chain) was determined in a study of regulatory T cells in long-lasting Graves disease. Study information: Persistent cases took antithyroid drugs over 5 years and stayed TSH receptor antibody positive. General study findings and limits: Peripheral blood was the sole material, not thyroid tissue. Persistent Graves' disease cases displayed lower TCR diversity than newly diagnosed ones.

To make TCR beta libraries, researchers used iRepertoire HTBI primers and Arm-PCR of CDR3 regions. Each CDR3 protein gets one entry after TCRdb re-called the multiplex PCR reads with MiXCR. Of over 250,000 distinct CDR3 sequences listed, 22% were seen once; the top ten hold approximately 60%. The germline V gene has CDR1 LGHDT and CDR2 YNNKEL (reference sequence). The CDR3 sequence is 14 residues long. The germline V and J ends were trimmed by 1 base and 5 bases, with 8 bases remaining between them. Time point given: persistent/refractory GD, antithyroid drugs over 5 years with positive TRAb. RNA isolated from PBMCs was used to make the TCR library. The table lists this clonotype with many counts. Its antigen remains unidentified.

The clonotype was recovered from a female donor with Graves disease. V usage is TRBV3-1 and J usage is TRBJ1-4; D remains ambiguous. The sample here was peripheral blood mononuclear cells (PBMCs), taken when the disease was refractory, from a patient treated with antithyroid drugs. The CDR3 DNA sequence: TGTGCCAGCAGCCAAGCTGCACAGAATGAAAAACTGTTTTTT. It codes for CASSQAAQNEKLFF.